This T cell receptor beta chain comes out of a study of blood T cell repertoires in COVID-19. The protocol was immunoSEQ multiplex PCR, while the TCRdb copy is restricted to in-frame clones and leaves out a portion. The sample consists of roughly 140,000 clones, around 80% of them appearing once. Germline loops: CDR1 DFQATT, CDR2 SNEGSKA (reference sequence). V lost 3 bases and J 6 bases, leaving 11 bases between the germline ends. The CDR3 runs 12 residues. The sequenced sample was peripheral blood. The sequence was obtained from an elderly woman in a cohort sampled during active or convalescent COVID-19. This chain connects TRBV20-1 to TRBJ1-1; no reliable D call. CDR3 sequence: CSASNEPAEAFF. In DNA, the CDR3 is TGCAGTGCTAGTAACGAGCCGGCTGAAGCTTTCTTT.